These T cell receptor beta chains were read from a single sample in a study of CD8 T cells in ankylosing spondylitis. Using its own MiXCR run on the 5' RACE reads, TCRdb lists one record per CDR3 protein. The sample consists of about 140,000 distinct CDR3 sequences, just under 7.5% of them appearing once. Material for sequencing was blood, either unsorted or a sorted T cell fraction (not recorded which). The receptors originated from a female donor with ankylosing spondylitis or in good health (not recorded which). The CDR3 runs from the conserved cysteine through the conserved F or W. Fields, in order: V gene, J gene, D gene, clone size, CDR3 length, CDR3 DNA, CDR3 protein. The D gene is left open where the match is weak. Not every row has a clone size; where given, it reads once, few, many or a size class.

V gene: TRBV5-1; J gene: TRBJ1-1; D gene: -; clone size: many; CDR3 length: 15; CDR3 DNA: TGCGCCAGCAGCTTGGATACAGGGATAGGAACTGAAGCTTTCTTT; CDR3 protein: CASSLDTGIGTEAFF
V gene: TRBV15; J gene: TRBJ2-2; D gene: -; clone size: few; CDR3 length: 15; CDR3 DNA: TGTGCCACCAGATCACTCACGGTTTTCACCGGGGAGCTGTTTTTT; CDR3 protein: CATRSLTVFTGELFF
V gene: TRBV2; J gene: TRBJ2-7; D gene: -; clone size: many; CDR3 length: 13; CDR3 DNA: TGTGCCAGCAGTGATATAGGGTTTTACGAGCAGTACTTC; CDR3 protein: CASSDIGFYEQYF
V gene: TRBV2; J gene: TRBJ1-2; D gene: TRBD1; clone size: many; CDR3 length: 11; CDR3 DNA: TGTGCCAACCTACAGGGGGTTGGCTACACCTTC; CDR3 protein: CANLQGVGYTF
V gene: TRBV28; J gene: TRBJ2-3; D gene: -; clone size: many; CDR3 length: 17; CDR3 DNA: TGTGCCAGCAGTCAAAGTGGGGACAACCGTTTCACAGATACGCAGTATTTT; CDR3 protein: CASSQSGDNRFTDTQYF
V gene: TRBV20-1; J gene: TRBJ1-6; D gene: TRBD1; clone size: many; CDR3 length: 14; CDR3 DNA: TGCAGTGCTAGGCCACAGGGGGCTAATTCACCCCTCCACTTT; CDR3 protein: CSARPQGANSPLHF
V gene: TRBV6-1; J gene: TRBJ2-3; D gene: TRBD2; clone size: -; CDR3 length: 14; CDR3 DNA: TGTGCCAGCAGTGCCCGGGACGGGGGGGATACGCAGTATTTT; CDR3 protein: CASSARDGGDTQYF
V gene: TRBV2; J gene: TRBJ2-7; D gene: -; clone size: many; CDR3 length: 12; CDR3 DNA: TGTGCCAGCAGGGTGACAACCTACGAGCAGTACTTC; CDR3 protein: CASRVTTYEQYF
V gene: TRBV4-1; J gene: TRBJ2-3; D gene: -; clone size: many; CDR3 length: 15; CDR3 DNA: TGCGCCAGCAGCCAGATTGGGCTTCGCACAGATACGCAGTATTTT; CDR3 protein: CASSQIGLRTDTQYF
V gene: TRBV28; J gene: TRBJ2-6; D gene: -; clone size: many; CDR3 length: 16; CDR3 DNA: TGTGCCAGCAGTACTTACGCAGGGAGAGGGGCCAACGTCCTGACTTTC; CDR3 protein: CASSTYAGRGANVLTF
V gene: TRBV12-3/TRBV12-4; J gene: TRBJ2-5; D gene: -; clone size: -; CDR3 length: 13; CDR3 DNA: TGTGCCAGCAGTTTAGGGGGGACGGGGACCCAGTACTTC; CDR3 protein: CASSLGGTGTQYF
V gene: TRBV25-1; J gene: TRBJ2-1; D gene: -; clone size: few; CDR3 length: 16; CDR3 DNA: TGTGCCAGCAGTGAATCAGGGCTGTTGGGGTACAATGAGCAGTTCTTC; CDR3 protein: CASSESGLLGYNEQFF
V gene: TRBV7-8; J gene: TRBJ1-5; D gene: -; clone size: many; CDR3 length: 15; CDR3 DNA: TGTGCCAGCAGCTTAGGGCTGGGAAGCAATCAGCCCCAGCATTTT; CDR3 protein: CASSLGLGSNQPQHF
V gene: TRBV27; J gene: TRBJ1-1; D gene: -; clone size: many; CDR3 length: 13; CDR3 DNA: TGTGCCATCGCCGGGACTCCTAGCGGGGAAGCTTTCTTT; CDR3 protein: CAIAGTPSGEAFF
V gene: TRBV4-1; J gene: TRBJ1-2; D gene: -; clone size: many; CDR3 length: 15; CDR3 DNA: TGCGCCAGCAGCCAAGTTGGTACTACTATCGGTGGCTACACCTTC; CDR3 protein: CASSQVGTTIGGYTF
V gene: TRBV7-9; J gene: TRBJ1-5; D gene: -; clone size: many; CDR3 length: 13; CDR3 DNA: TGTGCCAGCAGCTCGAGACAAGATCAGCCCCAGCATTTT; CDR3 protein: CASSSRQDQPQHF
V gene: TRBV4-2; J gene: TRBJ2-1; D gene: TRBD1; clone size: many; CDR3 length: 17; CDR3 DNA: TGTGCCAGCAGCCCAAACCCGGGACAGGGGATTTACAATGAGCAGTTCTTC; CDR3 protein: CASSPNPGQGIYNEQFF
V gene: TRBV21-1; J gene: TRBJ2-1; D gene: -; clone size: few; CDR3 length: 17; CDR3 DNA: TGTGCCAGCAGCACCCCGAGCCTAGCGGGGCGACGCATTGAGCAGTTCTTC; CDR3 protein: CASSTPSLAGRRIEQFF
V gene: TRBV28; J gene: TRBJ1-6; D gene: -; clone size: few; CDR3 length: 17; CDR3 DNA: TGTGCCAGCAGCCTACCGGTAGGGGGAAGTGGCAATTCACCCCTCCACTTT; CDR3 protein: CASSLPVGGSGNSPLHF
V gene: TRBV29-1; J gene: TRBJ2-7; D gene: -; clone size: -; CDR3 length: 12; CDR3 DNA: TGCAGCGTTGAAAAGGGGCCCCGCGAGCAGTACTTC; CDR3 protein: CSVEKGPREQYF